The 19 T cell receptor beta chains reported below all come from one sample, sequenced in a study of T cell responses to AZD1222 COVID-19 vaccine. The assay was immunoSEQ multiplex PCR, and TCRdb's table has in-frame clones only and misses some. This table has 200,000 or so clones, around 93% appearing once. Sequencing was performed on peripheral blood, taken on day 0 of AZD1222 vaccination. Source of these receptors: an adult in good health.

The rearrangement joins TRBV5-1 to TRBJ2-7; TRBD2 agrees at 8 bases. V shed 0 bases, J shed 4 bases, and the junction held 6 bases outside the gene matches. Per germline, CDR1 SGHRS and CDR2 YFSETQ. The CDR3 length is 15 residues. In DNA, the CDR3 is TGCGCCAGCAGCTTGGGGCTAGCGGGTGATTACGAGCAGTACTTC. It yields the protein CASSLGLAGDYEQYF.

This chain joins TRBV15 and TRBJ2-3, with D maybe TRBD2 (7 bases). This CDR3 spans 15 amino acids. Trimming shortened V by 5 bases and J by 5 bases, and 17 bases separated the two germline ends. In germline, CDR1 is LNHNV, CDR2 YYDKDF (reference sequence). CDR3 region: CATSAWEGGGDTQYF. In DNA, the CDR3 is TGTGCCACCAGCGCGTGGGAGGGGGGCGGAGATACGCAGTATTTT.

This clone was counted once. This chain uses TRBV6-2 or TRBV6-3 with TRBJ2-7; 9 bases align to TRBD2. Germline CDR1 reads MNHEY; CDR2 reads SVGEGT. V dropped 2 bases and J dropped 3; count of bases not matched to a gene: 2. The CDR3 runs to 14 residues. The chain's CDR3 is CASSYLAGYYEQYF. The CDR3 DNA reads as TGTGCCAGCAGTTACCTAGCGGGATACTACGAGCAGTACTTC.

This clone was picked up one time. The V and J genes are TRBV2 and TRBJ2-1, with 7 bases fitting TRBD2. This CDR3 is built from 14 residues. Trimming took 9 bases from V and 4 from J; bases not matched to a gene: 9. Germline CDR1 SNHLY, CDR2 FYNNEI. The CDR3 bases are TGTGCCAGTGCCATCGCGGGAGTGTACAATGAGCAGTTCTTC. Translating it yields CASAIAGVYNEQFF.

The rearrangement joins TRBV29-1 to TRBJ1-3; D is ambiguous. V shed 3 bases and J shed 6 bases, with 6 bases lying between them. The germline V gene has CDR1 SQVTM and CDR2 ANQGSEA. This CDR3 is 11 amino acids long. CDR3 DNA: TGCAGCGTTGAGGATGAAAACACCATATATTTT. Encoded protein: CSVEDENTIYF.

The V gene is TRBV29-1, the J gene TRBJ2-7; D might be TRBD2 (5 bases). Per germline, CDR1 SQVTM and CDR2 ANQGSEA. Trimming left V 6 bases short and J 7 bases short, with 22 bases between. This CDR3 has 14 amino acids. The CDR3 sequence: CSVQTTGSTGEQYF. For the CDR3, the DNA is TGCAGCGTCCAGACTACCGGGTCCACGGGGGAGCAGTACTTC.

The chain employs TRBV19 and TRBJ2-5; tentative D call: TRBD2 (5 bases). Germline CDR1 and CDR2: LNHDA and SQIVND (reference sequence). V lost 5 bases, J lost 0 bases, and 7 bases lay in between. CDR3 length equals 13 residues. CDR3 protein: CASSSDYQETQYF. In DNA form, the CDR3 reads TGTGCCAGTAGTTCGGACTACCAAGAGACCCAGTACTTC.

The chain carries TRBV28 and TRBJ2-2; 12 nucleotides agree with TRBD2. Germline-derived CDR1 and CDR2 are MDHEN and SYDVKM. V lost 5 bases, J lost 9 bases, and 10 bases stayed unmatched. CDR3 size: 16 residues. CDR3 residues: CASSPRLAGVIRELFF. In DNA, the CDR3 is TGTGCCAGCAGTCCGCGACTAGCGGGGGTTATTAGGGAGCTGTTTTTT.

The rearrangement joins TRBV30 to TRBJ1-1; maybe TRBD1 (5 bases). There are 13 residues in the CDR3. Germline V lookup: CDR1 GTSNPN, CDR2 SVGIG (reference sequence). The V end lost 2 bases, the J end lost 4 bases, and 11 bases lay between the germline ends. This CDR3 reads CAWSPRDRTEAFF. DNA of the CDR3: TGTGCCTGGAGTCCACGGGACCGCACTGAAGCTTTCTTT.

J is TRBJ2-2 and V is TRBV28; 13 positions agree with TRBD2. Losses at the gene ends were 5 bases for V and 4 bases for J; bases not matched to a gene: 7. The CDR3 is 17 amino acids. Germline V gene data show CDR1 as MDHEN and CDR2 as SYDVKM. The chain's CDR3 is CASSLRTSGRFTGELFF. The CDR3 DNA follows: TGTGCCAGCAGTCTGAGGACTAGCGGGAGATTCACCGGGGAGCTGTTTTTT.

V gene TRBV28 combines with J gene TRBJ1-4; 7 nucleotides agree with TRBD1. This CDR3 is built from 16 residues. Trimming took 1 base from V and 3 from J; bases not matched to a gene: 5. Germline V gene sequence: CDR1 MDHEN, CDR2 SYDVKM. The CDR3 DNA is TGTGCCAGCAGTTTATCAACAGGGGCGCCTAATGAAAAACTGTTTTTT. As protein: CASSLSTGAPNEKLFF.

This clone was detected once. J is TRBJ2-1 and V is TRBV7-6; 11 positions match TRBD2. Germline CDR1 is SGHVS and CDR2 is FNYEAQ. The CDR3 length is 17 residues. V lost 7 bases, J lost 0 bases, and 8 bases stayed unmatched. CDR3 DNA sequence: TGTGCCAGCACACTAACTAGCGGGAGTTACTCCTACAATGAGCAGTTCTTC. Its protein is CASTLTSGSYSYNEQFF.

The DNA for the CDR3 is TGTGCCACCCTAACGGGAAACACCATATATTTT. Translated: CATLTGNTIYF. The V gene is TRBV2, the J gene TRBJ1-3; D uncertain. V lost 10 bases and J 4 bases, leaving 8 bases between the germline ends. CDR3 length: 11 residues. Germline lookup yields CDR1 SNHLY and CDR2 FYNNEI.

This chain links TRBV14 with TRBJ2-5; no clear D gene. The CDR3 is made up of 11 amino acids. Germline assignment: CDR1 SGHDN and CDR2 FVKESK. V lost 5 bases and J 2 bases, leaving 3 bases between the germline ends. CDR3 in DNA: TGTGCCAGCAGCGCTCAAGAGACCCAGTACTTC. It translates to CASSAQETQYF.

The rearrangement links TRBV7-2 to TRBJ1-1; no definite D call. CDR3 size: 13 residues. Trimming left V 5 bases short and J 1 base short, with 8 bases between. Per germline, CDR1 SGHTA and CDR2 FQGNSA. CDR3 residues: CASSADGNTEAFF. The CDR3 nucleotides are TGTGCCAGCAGCGCTGACGGGAACACTGAAGCTTTCTTT.

J is TRBJ2-1 and V is TRBV5-1, with 7 bases fitting TRBD1. Germline V gene data show CDR1 as SGHRS and CDR2 as YFSETQ. With 0 bases clipped from V and 13 bases from J, the junction kept 4 bases outside the gene matches. The CDR3 covers 12 residues. CDR3 amino acids: CASSLEDRVQFF. CDR3 in DNA: TGCGCCAGCAGCTTGGAAGACAGGGTACAGTTCTTC. Variable domain in full (rest from reference TRBV5-1 and TRBJ2-1): KAGVTQTPRYLIKTRGQQVTLSCSPISGHRSVSWYQQTPGQGLQFLFEYFSETQRNKGNFPGRFSGRQFSNSRSEMNVSTLELGDSALYLCASSLEDRVQFFGPGTRLTVL.

This chain links TRBV7-2 with TRBJ2-5, with D possibly called TRBD1 or TRBD2 (5 bases each). The length of the CDR3 is 14 residues. Germline V gene sequence: CDR1 SGHTA, CDR2 FQGNSA. Deletions cut 1 base from V and 5 bases from J, with 11 bases between. The CDR3 loop is CASSLGRGQETQYF. Here the CDR3 DNA reads TGTGCCAGCAGCTTAGGTCGGGGCCAGGAGACCCAGTACTTC.

The CDR3 here is CASSNRGGTDTQYF. DNA of the CDR3: TGTGCCAGTAGTAATCGGGGGGGTACAGATACGCAGTATTTT. V gene TRBV19 combines with J gene TRBJ2-3; TRBD2 matches at 8 bases. CDR1 and CDR2 from the germline V gene are LNHDA and SQIVND (reference sequence). This CDR3 is 14 amino acids long. The ends lost 4 bases at V and 3 bases at J; junction bases unmatched: 3.

This sequence joins TRBV2 and TRBJ2-1, with D perhaps given as TRBD1 or TRBD2 (5 bases each). The CDR3 runs to 14 residues. The germline gives CDR1 SNHLY, CDR2 FYNNEI. Between the trimmed V and J ends, which lost 11 bases and 3 bases, there was a span of 17 bases. Here the CDR3 DNA reads TGTGCCTCGAACGTGGGACCTCTCTACAATGAGCAGTTCTTC. Protein product: CASNVGPLYNEQFF.